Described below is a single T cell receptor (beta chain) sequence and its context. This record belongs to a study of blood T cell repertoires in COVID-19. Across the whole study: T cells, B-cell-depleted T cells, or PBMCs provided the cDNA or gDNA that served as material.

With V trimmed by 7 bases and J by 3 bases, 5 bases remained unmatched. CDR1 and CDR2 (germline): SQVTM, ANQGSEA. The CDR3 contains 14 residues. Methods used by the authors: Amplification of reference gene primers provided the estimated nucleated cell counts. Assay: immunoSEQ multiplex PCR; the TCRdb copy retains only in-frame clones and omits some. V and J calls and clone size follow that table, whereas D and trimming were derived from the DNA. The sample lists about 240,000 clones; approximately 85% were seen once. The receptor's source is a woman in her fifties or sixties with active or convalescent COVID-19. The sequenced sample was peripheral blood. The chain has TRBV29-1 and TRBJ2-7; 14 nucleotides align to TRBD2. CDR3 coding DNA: TGCAGCGCCGGGACTAGCGGGGGAGACTACGAGCAGTACTTC. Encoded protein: CSAGTSGGDYEQYF.